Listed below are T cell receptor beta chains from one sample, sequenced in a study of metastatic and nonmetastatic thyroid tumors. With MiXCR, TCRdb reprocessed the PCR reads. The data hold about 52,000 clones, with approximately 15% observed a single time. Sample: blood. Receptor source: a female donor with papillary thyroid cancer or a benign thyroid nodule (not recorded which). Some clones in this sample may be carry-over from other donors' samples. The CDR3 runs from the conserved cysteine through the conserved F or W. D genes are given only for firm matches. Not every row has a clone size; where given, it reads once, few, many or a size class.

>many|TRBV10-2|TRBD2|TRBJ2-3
TGCGCCACACAATTAGCGGGATTCACAGATACGCAGTATTTT
CATQLAGFTDTQYF
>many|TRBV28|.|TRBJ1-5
TGTGCCAGCAGTTTAGGGACCTTAAATCAGCCCCAGCATTTT
CASSLGTLNQPQHF
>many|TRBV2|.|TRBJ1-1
TGTGCCAGCAGTGAGGAGGGGAGAAACACTGAAGCTTTCTTT
CASSEEGRNTEAFF
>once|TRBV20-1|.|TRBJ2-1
TGCAGTGCTAGAAGTGGCGTGTCCTACAATGAGCAGTTCTTC
CSARSGVSYNEQFF
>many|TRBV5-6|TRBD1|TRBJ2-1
TGTGCCAGCAGCTCGGACAGGGTGGGATACAATGAGCAGTTCTTC
CASSSDRVGYNEQFF
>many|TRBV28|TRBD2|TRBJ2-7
TGTGCCAGCAGTGAAACGGGAGGGCCAGGCGAGCAGTACTTC
CASSETGGPGEQYF
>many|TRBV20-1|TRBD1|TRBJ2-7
TGCAGTGCTTCTATACAGGGGGGAGCCTACGAGCAGTACTTC
CSASIQGGAYEQYF
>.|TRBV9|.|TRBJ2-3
TGTGCCAGCAGCGTAAGCACAGCCCCCACAGATACGCAGTATTTT
CASSVSTAPTDTQYF
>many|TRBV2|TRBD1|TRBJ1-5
TGTGCCAGCAGTGCGGGACAGGGCCCGTACCAGCCCCAGCATTTT
CASSAGQGPYQPQHF
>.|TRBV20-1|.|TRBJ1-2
TGCAGTGCTAGCTCCAGGCATGGCTACACCTTC
CSASSRHGYTF
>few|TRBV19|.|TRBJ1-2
TGTGCCAGTAGTATAAGAGCGGGAAACTATGGCTACACCTTC
CASSIRAGNYGYTF
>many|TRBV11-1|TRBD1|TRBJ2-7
TGTGCCAGCAGCTTTTTTGTGGGACAGGGAGGAAAATACGAGCAGTACTTC
CASSFFVGQGGKYEQYF
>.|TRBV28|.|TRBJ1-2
TGTGCCAGCAGTTTGTCAGGGGATAATAACTATGGCTACACCTTC
CASSLSGDNNYGYTF
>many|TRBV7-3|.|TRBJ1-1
TGTGCCAGCAGCTTAATAGGGGGGCGCACTGAAGCTTTCTTT
CASSLIGGRTEAFF
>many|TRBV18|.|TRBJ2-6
TGTGCCAGCTCAACCCGACAGACCGCTGGGGCCAACGTCCTGACTTTC
CASSTRQTAGANVLTF
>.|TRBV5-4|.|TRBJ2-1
TGTGCCAGCAGCTTGGGTCTCGACAATGAGCAGTTCTTC
CASSLGLDNEQFF
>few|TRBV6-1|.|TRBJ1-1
TGTGCCAGCAATGACCCCGGGACCACTCAAGCTTTCTTT
CASNDPGTTQAFF
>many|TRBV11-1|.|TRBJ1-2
TGTGCCAGCAGCTTAGGGGGGGCCCTTAGTGAGGCTGGCTACACCTTC
CASSLGGALSEAGYTF
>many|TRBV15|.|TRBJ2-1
TGTGCCACCAGCAGAGATAACCCCAATGAGCAGTTCTTC
CATSRDNPNEQFF
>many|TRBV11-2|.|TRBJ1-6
TGTGCCAGCAGCTTAGCTCAACTGGGGTCACCCCTCCACTTT
CASSLAQLGSPLHF
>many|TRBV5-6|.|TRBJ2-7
TGTGCCAGCAGCTCGATTCAATATCGGCAACCGAGCTCCTACGAGCAGTACTTC
CASSSIQYRQPSSYEQYF
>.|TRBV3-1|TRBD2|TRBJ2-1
TGTGCCAGCAGCCCCCCCGGGAGGGGGTACAATGAGCAGTTCTTC
CASSPPGRGYNEQFF
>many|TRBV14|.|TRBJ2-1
TGTGCCAGCAGCCAAGTGGCTGGATCCTACAATGAGCAGTTCTTC
CASSQVAGSYNEQFF
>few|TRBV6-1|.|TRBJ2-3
TGTGCCAGCACCTCATGGTCCGACACATATACGCAGTATTTT
CASTSWSDTYTQYF
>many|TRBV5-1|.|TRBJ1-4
TGCGCCAGCAGCGCGACAGCAACTAATGAAAAACTGTTTTTT
CASSATATNEKLFF
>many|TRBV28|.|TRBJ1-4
TGTGCCAGCAGCGAAGGGGGGAAACTGTTTTTT
CASSEGGKLFF
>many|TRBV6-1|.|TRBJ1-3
TGTGCCAGCAGTAAAAACCCTCCGTTAGATTACTCTGGAAACACCATATATTTT
CASSKNPPLDYSGNTIYF
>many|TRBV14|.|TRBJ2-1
TGTGCCAGCAGCCAAGGTAGGGTCGGATCTGAGCAGTTCTTC
CASSQGRVGSEQFF
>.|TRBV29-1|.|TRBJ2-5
TGCAGCGTTGAAGATCGTTTGGGGACTGGTAAGGGGACCCAGTACTTC
CSVEDRLGTGKGTQYF
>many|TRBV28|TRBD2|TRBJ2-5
TGTGCCAGCAGTTTATGGGTCCTAGCGGGGCAAGAGACCCAGTACTTC
CASSLWVLAGQETQYF
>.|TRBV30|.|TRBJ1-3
TGTGCCTCCACACCCGGGACGGGATATGGAAACACCATATATTTT
CASTPGTGYGNTIYF
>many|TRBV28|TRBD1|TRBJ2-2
TGTGCCAGCAGACAAGACAGGGGACGTCACGGGGAGCTGTTTTTT
CASRQDRGRHGELFF
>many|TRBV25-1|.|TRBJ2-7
TGTGCCAGCAGTGGAAGGGACAATGCCTACGAGCAGTACTTC
CASSGRDNAYEQYF
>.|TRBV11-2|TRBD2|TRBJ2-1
TGTGCCATCAGCTTTATCGGGAGGGCCCACAATGAGCAGTTCTTC
CAISFIGRAHNEQFF